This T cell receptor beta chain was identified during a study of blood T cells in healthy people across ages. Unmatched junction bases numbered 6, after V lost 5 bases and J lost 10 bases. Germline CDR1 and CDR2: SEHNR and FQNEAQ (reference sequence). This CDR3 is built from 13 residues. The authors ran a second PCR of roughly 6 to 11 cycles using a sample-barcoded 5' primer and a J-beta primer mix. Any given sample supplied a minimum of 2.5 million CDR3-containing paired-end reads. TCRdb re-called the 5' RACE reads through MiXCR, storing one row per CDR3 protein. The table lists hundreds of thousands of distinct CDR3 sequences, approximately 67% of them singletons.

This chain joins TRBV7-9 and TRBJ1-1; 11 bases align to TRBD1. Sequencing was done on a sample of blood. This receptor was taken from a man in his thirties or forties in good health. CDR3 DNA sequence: TGTGCCAGCAGCGAGGACAGGGGGCGCCTAGCTTTCTTT. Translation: CASSEDRGRLAFF.